The 4 T cell receptor beta chains presented below share a single source sample, sequenced in a study of neoadjuvant anti-PD-1 for oral cavity cancer. Profiled with immunoSEQ multiplex PCR; TCRdb holds only in-frame clones, not every one. The table lists about 6,900 clones, around 74% of them singletons. Sequenced material: PBMCs, taken before nivolumab (anti-PD-1) treatment. These TCRs come from a person aged 35-80 years with oral cavity squamous cell carcinoma.

This chain joins TRBV5-6 and TRBJ2-3; no definite D call. Germline values: CDR1 SGHDT, CDR2 YYEEEE. The length of the CDR3 is 15 residues. V was shortened by 4 bases and J by 0 bases, with 12 bases between the two germline ends. The CDR3 DNA follows: TGTGCCAGCAGCGCCCTGGACGGCAGCACAGATACGCAGTATTTT. Translation gives CASSALDGSTDTQYF.

The V call is TRBV29-1, the J call TRBJ2-5, with 7 bases that match TRBD2. This CDR3 is built from 13 residues. The V gene end was trimmed by 7 bases and the J gene end by 2 bases; junction bases not matched to a gene: 7. The germline V gene has CDR1 SQVTM and CDR2 ANQGSEA. DNA of the CDR3: TGCAGCGCCTCGGGGGGTGGTCAAGAGACCCAGTACTTC. It translates to CSASGGGQETQYF.

The CDR3 region has the DNA TGTGCCAGCAGTTACCGGTCGCTGCGGAACACTGAAGCTTTCTTT. Translating it yields CASSYRSLRNTEAFF. J is TRBJ1-1 and V is TRBV6-5; no clear D gene. The CDR3 spans 15 residues. V was clipped by 2 bases and J by 1 base, with 11 bases between them. CDR1 is MNHEY and CDR2 is SVGAGI in the germline V gene.

J is TRBJ2-7 and V is TRBV7-9; unclear D gene. V was cut by 5 bases and J by 0 bases, with 17 bases left in between. This CDR3 region has 16 residues. Germline loops: CDR1 SEHNR, CDR2 FQNEAQ (reference sequence). CDR3 nucleotides: TGTGCCAGCAGCCCAGTAACGCCAGAGTTCTCCTACGAGCAGTACTTC. It yields the protein CASSPVTPEFSYEQYF.